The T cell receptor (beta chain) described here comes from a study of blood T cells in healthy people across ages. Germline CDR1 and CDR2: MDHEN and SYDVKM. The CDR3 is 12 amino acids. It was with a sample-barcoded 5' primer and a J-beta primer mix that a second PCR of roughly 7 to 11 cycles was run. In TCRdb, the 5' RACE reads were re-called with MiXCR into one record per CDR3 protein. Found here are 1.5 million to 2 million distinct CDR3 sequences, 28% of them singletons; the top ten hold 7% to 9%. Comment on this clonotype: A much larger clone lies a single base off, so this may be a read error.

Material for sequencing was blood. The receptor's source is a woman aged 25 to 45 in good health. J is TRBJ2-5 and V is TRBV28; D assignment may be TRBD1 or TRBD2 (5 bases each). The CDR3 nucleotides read TGTGCCAGCACTTTTAGGGGAGAGGCCCAGTACTTC. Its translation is CASTFRGEAQYF.